The 26 T cell receptor beta chains below were found in one sample sequenced in a study of CD8 T cells in ankylosing spondylitis. In TCRdb, the 5' RACE reads were re-called with MiXCR into one record per CDR3 protein. The repertoire holds under 130,000 distinct CDR3 sequences, 20% to 30% seen once, with 9% to 15% in the top ten. The sample was synovial fluid, either unsorted or a sorted T cell fraction (not recorded which). Receptor source: a male donor with ankylosing spondylitis.

V gene TRBV29-1 combines with J gene TRBJ1-2; 8 positions agree with TRBD1. Unmatched junction bases numbered 4, after V lost 4 bases and J lost 3 bases. The germline V gene encodes CDR1 SQVTM and CDR2 ANQGSEA. This CDR3 contains 13 residues. In DNA, the CDR3 is TGCAGCGTTGCAGGGGGCGAAGACTATGGCTACACCTTC. Protein sequence: CSVAGGEDYGYTF.

This clonotype was counted only a few times. The chain has TRBV20-1 and TRBJ2-3; D is possibly TRBD2 (6 bases). The germline V gene encodes CDR1 DFQATT and CDR2 SNEGSKA (reference sequence). The ends were cut back, 0 bases at V and 1 base at J, with 14 bases in the middle. This CDR3 is built from 16 residues. The CDR3, as DNA: TGCAGTGCTAGAGATCGGGGAGGACTTGGCACAGATACGCAGTATTTT. This codes for CSARDRGGLGTDTQYF.

The chain joins TRBV10-3 to TRBJ2-1; no definite D call. V gave up 2 bases and J gave up 0 bases, with 5 bases separating them. This CDR3 has 14 residues. Per the germline V gene, CDR1 is ENHRY and CDR2 is SYGVKD. The chain's CDR3 is CAISEGDSYNEQFF. For the CDR3, the DNA is TGTGCCATCAGTGAGGGAGACTCCTACAATGAGCAGTTCTTC.

This clonotype was counted a few times. The chain joins TRBV7-9 to TRBJ2-5; D ambiguous. This CDR3 is built from 14 residues. CDR1 and CDR2 from the germline V gene are SEHNR and FQNEAQ (reference sequence). V lost 3 bases to trimming and J lost 6 bases, with 14 bases between them. CDR3 sequence reads: CASSLGDASKTQYF. The CDR3 bases are TGTGCCAGCAGCTTGGGCGACGCATCTAAGACCCAGTACTTC.

V gene TRBV29-1 combines with J gene TRBJ2-5; possible D gene TRBD2, 5 bases. V lost 4 bases and J lost 2, with 14 bases in between. The germline gives CDR1 SQVTM, CDR2 ANQGSEA. The CDR3 loop spans 14 amino acids. CDR3 loop: CSVASRGFQETQYF. The CDR3 DNA is TGCAGCGTTGCCAGTCGGGGATTTCAAGAGACCCAGTACTTC.

This chain joins TRBV29-1 and TRBJ1-4; TRBD1 matches 9 bases. Germline V gives CDR1 SQVTM, CDR2 ANQGSEA. The CDR3 loop spans 15 amino acids. V was clipped by 6 bases and J by 8 bases; unmatched bases: 13. The CDR3 nucleotides read TGCAGCGTGGGCGTAACCGGGACAGGGAACGAAAAACTGTTTTTT. It specifies CSVGVTGTGNEKLFF.

J is TRBJ2-7 and V is TRBV7-2; 9 bases are a match to TRBD2. The junction had 1 base not matched to a gene; V was cut back by 3 bases and J by 1 base. CDR1 is SGHTA and CDR2 is FQGNSA in the germline V gene. CDR3 length: 14 amino acids. CDR3 amino acids: CASSLLAGSYEQYV. Written as DNA, the CDR3 is TGTGCCAGCAGCTTGCTAGCGGGGTCCTACGAGCAGTACGTC.

This clonotype was found a few times. The chain uses TRBV11-2 and TRBJ2-7; possible D gene TRBD1, 6 bases. The CDR3 spans 14 residues. Germline V gene sequence: CDR1 SGHAT, CDR2 FQNNGV. Trimming stripped 3 bases from V and 0 bases from J, with 9 bases between. CDR3 region: CASSLGHDSYEQYF. The CDR3 bases are TGTGCCAGCAGCTTGGGACACGACTCCTACGAGCAGTACTTC.

The gene calls are TRBV6-2 or TRBV6-3 and TRBJ2-2; TRBD1 might be the D (6 bases). The CDR3 covers 13 residues. The V and J ends lost 6 bases and 4 bases respectively, with 9 bases between them. CDR1 MNHEY and CDR2 SVGEGT come from the germline V gene. The DNA for the CDR3 is TGTGCCAGCAGACAGGGAGTCACCGGGGAGCTGTTTTTT. Translated: CASRQGVTGELFF.

At least ten counts were recorded for this clonotype. The chain combines TRBV28 with TRBJ2-5; a weak D match, TRBD2 (6 bases). This CDR3 has 14 residues. Germline CDR1 is MDHEN and CDR2 is SYDVKM. V dropped 2 bases and J dropped 6 bases, with 13 bases sitting between them. The CDR3 spells CASSLGLAPKTQYF. DNA of the CDR3: TGTGCCAGCAGTTTAGGGCTAGCGCCGAAGACCCAGTACTTC.

This clonotype came up a few times. This rearrangement joins TRBV10-3 to TRBJ2-2, with D perhaps TRBD2 (6 bases). V dropped 4 bases and J dropped 7 bases, with 10 bases sitting between them. The CDR3 spans 13 residues. Germline V lookup: CDR1 ENHRY, CDR2 SYGVKD. CDR3 in amino acids: CAISAREDGELFF. The DNA for the CDR3 is TGTGCCATCAGTGCAAGGGAGGACGGGGAGCTGTTTTTT.

The J gene is TRBJ1-1, the V gene TRBV3-1; D possibly corresponds to TRBD1 (5 bases). The CDR3 consists of 12 residues. Germline lookup yields CDR1 LGHDT and CDR2 YNNKEL (reference sequence). V shed 4 bases and J shed 10 bases, with 13 bases lying between them. The DNA for the CDR3 is TGTGCCAGCAGCCCCTATGGGGCTGTAGCTTTCTTT. Translated: CASSPYGAVAFF. The full variable domain, completed using reference TRBV3-1 and TRBJ1-1, is DTAVSQTPKYLVTQMGNDKSIKCEQNLGHDTMYWYKQDSKKFLKIMFSYNNKELIINETVPNRFSPKSPDKAHLNLHINSLELGDSAVYFCASSPYGAVAFFGQGTRLTVV.

The sample holds many counts of this clonotype. The rearrangement links TRBV2 to TRBJ2-1; 9 bases line up with TRBD2. CDR1 and CDR2 from the germline V gene are SNHLY and FYNNEI. V lost 2 bases and J lost 6; bases outside the gene matches: 5. The CDR3 sequence is 15 residues long. The CDR3 DNA is TGTGCCAGCAGTGAACAAGCGGGAGGAGGCAATGAGCAGTTCTTC. This sequence encodes CASSEQAGGGNEQFF.

This clonotype was detected many times. The chain has TRBV5-1 and TRBJ2-1; TRBD1 or TRBD2 may be the D gene (6 bases each). The germline V gene encodes CDR1 SGHRS and CDR2 YFSETQ. This CDR3 spans 14 amino acids. V was trimmed by 3 bases and J by 7 bases, leaving 14 bases between them. This CDR3 is CASSSGAATNEQFF. For the CDR3, the DNA is TGCGCCAGCAGCTCGGGGGCTGCTACAAATGAGCAGTTCTTC.

This clonotype was observed many times. The chain has TRBV4-1 and TRBJ2-6; no clear D gene. V was shortened by 0 bases and J by 2 bases, with 8 bases between the two germline ends. This CDR3 contains 16 residues. Germline loops: CDR1 MGHRA, CDR2 YSYEKL. The CDR3 here is CASSQDGVPGANVLTF. The CDR3 DNA reads as TGCGCCAGCAGCCAAGATGGGGTTCCTGGGGCCAACGTCCTGACTTTC.

The rearrangement uses TRBV7-2 and TRBJ2-7; D is unclear. This CDR3 spans 14 amino acids. The ends were cut back, 3 bases at V and 2 bases at J, with 11 bases in the middle. Germline-derived CDR1 and CDR2 are SGHTA and FQGNSA. In DNA form, the CDR3 reads TGTGCCAGCAGCTTTGGAGCAGGCGCCTACGAGCAGTACGTC. As protein: CASSFGAGAYEQYV.

The gene calls are TRBV9 and TRBJ2-2; D perhaps matches TRBD2 (5 bases). This CDR3 has 14 amino acids. CDR1 is SGDLS, CDR2 YYNGEE, per germline. Trimming took 5 bases from V and 7 from J, leaving 15 bases between them. CDR3 in DNA: TGTGCCAGCAGTGCCTGGGGAGCCGGCGGGGAGCTGTTTTTT. It is translated as CASSAWGAGGELFF.

This clonotype occurred a few times. The chain couples TRBV29-1 to TRBJ1-1; D remains unclear. CDR1 and CDR2 (germline): SQVTM, ANQGSEA. This CDR3 has 13 residues. The V end was cut by 5 bases, the J end by 3 bases, with 13 bases between. The CDR3 reads CSVLTPRDTEAFF. CDR3 coding DNA: TGCAGCGTTTTAACTCCTAGGGACACTGAAGCTTTCTTT.

This clonotype was picked up a small number of times. The rearrangement links TRBV7-9 to TRBJ1-1; TRBD1 matches at 9 bases. The length of the CDR3 is 15 residues. Unmatched junction bases numbered 6, after V lost 7 bases and J lost 0 bases. CDR1 is SEHNR, CDR2 FQNEAQ, per germline (reference sequence). CDR3 region: CASTPTGGVNTEAFF. Here the CDR3 DNA reads TGTGCCAGCACCCCGACAGGGGGGGTGAACACTGAAGCTTTCTTT.

V gene TRBV19 combines with J gene TRBJ2-4, with 7 bases identical to TRBD2. Germline loops: CDR1 LNHDA, CDR2 SQIVND (reference sequence). The J segment lost 0 bases and the V segment lost 6 bases, leaving 11 bases of the junction unmatched. The CDR3 consists of 17 residues. The chain's CDR3 is CASSTLASGVAKNIQYF. The CDR3 bases are TGTGCCAGTAGCACCTTGGCTAGCGGCGTAGCCAAAAACATTCAGTACTTC.

J is TRBJ2-5 and V is TRBV6-1; 14 positions agree with TRBD2. The V gene end was trimmed by 5 bases and the J gene end by 9 bases; junction bases not matched to a gene: 5. CDR1 and CDR2 from the germline V gene are MNHNS and SASEGT. There are 14 residues in the CDR3. The CDR3 coding sequence is TGTGCCAGCAGTCAGGGACTAGCGGGAGCGGCCCAGTACTTC. Its translation is CASSQGLAGAAQYF.

Only a few counts were recorded for this clonotype. V gene TRBV5-4 combines with J gene TRBJ2-3; D ambiguous. V dropped 4 bases and J dropped 0 bases, with 18 bases sitting between them. The CDR3 runs to 17 residues. Per the germline V gene, CDR1 is SGHNT and CDR2 is YYREEE (reference sequence). For the CDR3, the DNA is TGTGCCAGCAGCCCCGATGGCCGCCCATACAGCACAGATACGCAGTATTTT. Translation: CASSPDGRPYSTDTQYF. Drawing the rest from reference TRBV5-4 and TRBJ2-3, the complete variable domain is ETGVTQSPTHLIKTRGQQVTLRCSSQSGHNTVSWYQQALGQGPQFIFQYYREEENGRGNFPPRFSGLQFPNYSSELNVNALELDDSALYLCASSPDGRPYSTDTQYFGPGTRLTVL.

The chain has TRBV24-1 and TRBJ2-3; 14 positions agree with TRBD2. From germline, CDR1 is KGHDR and CDR2 SFDVKD. V lost 5 bases and J lost 2; bases outside the gene matches: 8. The length of the CDR3 is 18 residues. CDR3 amino acids: CATSAYGTSGRNTDTQYF. The CDR3 DNA sequence: TGTGCCACCAGTGCCTACGGGACTAGCGGGAGAAACACAGATACGCAGTATTTT.

The chain employs TRBV28 and TRBJ2-3; maybe TRBD1 (5 bases). This CDR3 spans 12 amino acids. V lost 4 bases, J lost 13 bases, and 15 bases lay in between. Per germline, CDR1 MDHEN and CDR2 SYDVKM. CDR3 DNA sequence: TGTGCCAGCAGTTCGTCAGGAGACAGCGAGTATTTT. This codes for CASSSSGDSEYF.

The chain combines TRBV12-5 with TRBJ1-2; maybe TRBD1 (5 bases). V was trimmed by 5 bases and J by 5 bases, leaving 24 bases between them. Germline assignment: CDR1 LGHNT and CDR2 FRNRAP. The CDR3 is 17 residues long. CDR3 residues: CASGTPGGGDFRYGYTF. CDR3 nucleotides: TGTGCTAGTGGTACCCCTGGGGGGGGGGACTTTCGGTATGGCTACACCTTC.

This rearrangement joins TRBV20-1 to TRBJ2-3, with D maybe TRBD1 (6 bases). From germline, CDR1 is DFQATT and CDR2 SNEGSKA (reference sequence). V lost 5 bases and J 2 bases, leaving 14 bases between the germline ends. This CDR3 comprises 14 residues. Here the CDR3 reads CSALRTANTDTQYF. The CDR3, as DNA: TGCAGTGCTCTCCGGACAGCCAACACAGATACGCAGTATTTT.